Below, one T cell receptor beta chain is given with its context. As yet, its antigen is unknown. The data were taken from a study of post-analysis software for immune sequencing data. Study findings and constraints: Compared with controls, patients showed significantly lower normalized Chao1 diversity. Relative to controls, patients had five TRBV segments at higher frequency, with TRBV5-6, TRBV5-1 and TRBV20-1 among these.

CDR1 and CDR2 from the germline V gene are SGHKS and YYEKEE (reference sequence). V was cut by 4 bases and J by 4 bases, with 24 bases left in between. The CDR3 length is 18 residues. Incorporated into the TCR beta cDNA libraries were unique molecular identifiers, which served to reduce PCR and sequencing biases. Researchers reported roughly 510,000 cDNA molecules coming from around 1 to 10 million T cells. In TCRdb, the PCR reads were re-called with MiXCR into one record per CDR3 protein. The sample carries a few hundred thousand distinct CDR3 sequences, approximately 42% recorded once. The rearrangement uses TRBV5-5 and TRBJ1-5; D is ambiguous. The sequenced material came from blood. This receptor was taken from a girl aged 2-15 years with multiple sclerosis. Here the CDR3 DNA reads TGTGCCAGCAGCCTTCGTTTCTCGACCTTCATGAGGAATCAGCCCCAGCATTTT. It translates to CASSLRFSTFMRNQPQHF.